These 18 T cell receptor beta chains share one sample of origin, sequenced in a study of T cell responses to AZD1222 COVID-19 vaccine. Sequencing used immunoSEQ multiplex PCR; TCRdb keeps in-frame clones, though not all of them. The table shows over 85,000 clones, with 90% occurring only once. The material sequenced was peripheral blood, taken on day 0 of AZD1222 vaccination. The receptors shown here come from an adult in good health.

This chain joins TRBV28 and TRBJ2-1, with TRBD1 matching 9 bases. The CDR3 has 15 amino acids. J was trimmed by 7 bases and V by 5 bases; bases with no gene match: 9. Germline CDR1 and CDR2: MDHEN and SYDVKM. The CDR3 loop is CASSAPGQGINEQFF. The CDR3 nucleotides are TGTGCCAGCAGTGCGCCGGGACAGGGAATTAATGAGCAGTTCTTC. The whole variable domain, remainder taken from reference TRBV28 and TRBJ2-1, is DVKVTQSSRYLVKRTGEKVFLECVQDMDHENMFWYRQDPGLGLRLIYFSYDVKMKEKGDIPEGYSVSREKKERFSLILESASTNQTSMYLCASSAPGQGINEQFFGPGTRLTVL.

This chain uses TRBV24-1 with TRBJ2-1, with TRBD2 as a possible D gene (6 bases). The CDR3 length is 15 residues. Germline lookup yields CDR1 KGHDR and CDR2 SFDVKD. The V and J ends lost 6 bases and 2 bases respectively, with 13 bases between them. In DNA, the CDR3 is TGTGCCACCAGTCAAGGGGCGGGGACCTACAATGAGCAGTTCTTC. Translated: CATSQGAGTYNEQFF.

The chain carries TRBV19 and TRBJ1-5; D not certain. CDR1 and CDR2 (germline): LNHDA, SQIVND (reference sequence). The CDR3 has 15 amino acids. V was shortened by 1 base and J by 0 bases, with 7 bases between the two germline ends. Here the CDR3 reads CASSIVGDSNQPQHF. The CDR3 bases are TGTGCCAGTAGTATAGTCGGGGATAGCAATCAGCCCCAGCATTTT.

V usage is TRBV9 and J usage is TRBJ1-1; a weak D match, TRBD1 (6 bases). The CDR3 is made up of 14 amino acids. Germline V gives CDR1 SGDLS, CDR2 YYNGEE. V lost 2 bases to trimming and J lost 0 bases, with 8 bases between them. CDR3: CASSVDSVNTEAFF. CDR3 sequence (DNA): TGTGCCAGCAGCGTGGACAGCGTGAACACTGAAGCTTTCTTT.

This sequence joins TRBV4-1 and TRBJ2-1; 8 nucleotides line up with TRBD2. Germline assignment: CDR1 MGHRA and CDR2 YSYEKL. With 3 bases clipped from V and 8 bases from J, the junction kept 9 bases outside the gene matches. The CDR3 is made up of 15 amino acids. CDR3 nucleotides: TGCGCCAGCAGCCATTACTACGGGGGGGCCCATGAGCAGTTCTTC. This gives the protein CASSHYYGGAHEQFF.

The J gene is TRBJ1-1, the V gene TRBV7-6; D not certain. Germline V lookup: CDR1 SGHVS, CDR2 FNYEAQ. Trimming pared 2 bases from V and 3 bases from J, leaving 7 bases between. The length of the CDR3 is 13 residues. CDR3 loop: CASSLQSYTEAFF. DNA for the CDR3: TGTGCCAGCAGCTTACAGAGCTACACTGAAGCTTTCTTT.

The rearrangement joins TRBV5-4 to TRBJ2-7, with D tentatively TRBD1 (6 bases). Germline V gene lookup returns CDR1 SGHNT and CDR2 YYREEE (reference sequence). V was clipped by 4 bases and J by 4 bases, with 15 bases between them. The CDR3 runs 14 residues. The DNA of the CDR3 is TGTGCCAGCAGCCCCGAGGGGGTAAGGTACGAGCAGTACTTC. This sequence encodes CASSPEGVRYEQYF.

This chain connects TRBV5-8 to TRBJ2-3; 14 bases match TRBD2. The V segment lost 5 bases and the J segment 5 bases; nucleotides outside the gene matches: 7. The CDR3 has 16 residues. Germline V lookup: CDR1 SGHTS, CDR2 YDEGEE. CDR3 protein: CASSAGLAGAGDTQYF. In DNA form, the CDR3 reads TGTGCCAGCAGTGCGGGACTAGCGGGGGCGGGAGATACGCAGTATTTT.

The V and J genes are TRBV6-1 and TRBJ1-6; D is ambiguous. The CDR3 extends over 16 amino acids. Germline V lookup: CDR1 MNHNS, CDR2 SASEGT. V dropped 3 bases and J dropped 0 bases, with 9 bases sitting between them. CDR3 amino acids: CASSDPPLSYNSPLHF. CDR3 nucleotide sequence: TGTGCCAGCAGTGATCCCCCCCTCTCCTATAATTCACCCCTCCACTTT.

The gene calls are TRBV5-4 and TRBJ2-7; no clear D gene. The CDR3 has 12 amino acids. The germline gives CDR1 SGHNT, CDR2 YYREEE (reference sequence). Trimming pared 2 bases from V and 3 bases from J, leaving 6 bases between. DNA for the CDR3: TGTGCCAGCAGCTTTTCAGACTACGAGCAGTACTTC. Protein: CASSFSDYEQYF.

The J gene is TRBJ2-1, the V gene TRBV3-1 (or the pseudogene TRBV3-2); TRBD2 matches 7 bases. The CDR3 runs to 16 residues. The junction had 8 bases not matched to a gene; V was cut back by 2 bases and J by 4 bases. CDR1 LGHDT and CDR2 YNNKEL come from the germline V gene (reference sequence). The CDR3 coding sequence is TGTGCCAGCAGCCAATCGGGACTAATTTTGTACAATGAGCAGTTCTTC. It is translated as CASSQSGLILYNEQFF.

The rearrangement joins TRBV7-9 to TRBJ1-6, with TRBD1 as a possible D gene (5 bases). Germline V CDR1 and CDR2: SEHNR, FQNEAQ (reference sequence). V shed 0 bases and J shed 7 bases, with 16 bases lying between them. The CDR3 is 17 residues long. CDR3 DNA: TGTGCCAGCAGCTTAGCTGGCTCGGGGGGACCAAATTCACCCCTCCACTTT. Its protein is CASSLAGSGGPNSPLHF.

This chain links TRBV5-1 with TRBJ1-1; D might be TRBD1 (5 bases). CDR1 and CDR2 from the germline V gene are SGHRS and YFSETQ. This CDR3 has 18 residues. V lost 3 bases, J lost 1 base, and 22 bases lay in between. The CDR3 loop is CASSSQGATGRPNTEAFF. The CDR3 DNA is TGCGCCAGCAGCTCCCAAGGGGCCACCGGGCGTCCGAACACTGAAGCTTTCTTT.

V is TRBV5-5 and J is TRBJ2-7, with 7 bases matching TRBD2. Germline lookup yields CDR1 SGHKS and CDR2 YYEKEE (reference sequence). V gave up 1 base and J gave up 5 bases; unmatched junction bases: 12. There are 16 residues in the CDR3. DNA for the CDR3: TGTGCCAGCAGCTTGCCCATTAGTGGGGGGGTCGACGAGCAGTACTTC. It codes for CASSLPISGGVDEQYF.

The rearrangement links TRBV5-1 to TRBJ1-2, with no clear D. Germline V lookup: CDR1 SGHRS, CDR2 YFSETQ. Trimming removed 3 bases at V and 0 bases at J, with 12 bases between. The CDR3 runs 15 residues. The CDR3 here is CASSWGSGANYGYTF. As DNA, the CDR3 is TGCGCCAGCAGCTGGGGTAGTGGGGCTAACTATGGCTACACCTTC.

In its sample, this clone was seen a few times. The J gene is TRBJ1-1, the V gene TRBV2; D is perhaps TRBD1 (6 bases). CDR3 size: 11 residues. Trimming cost V 5 bases and J 7 bases, with 8 bases left between them. From germline, CDR1 is SNHLY and CDR2 FYNNEI. DNA for the CDR3: TGTGCCAGCAGTCGGACAGTTGAAGCTTTCTTT. This translates into CASSRTVEAFF.

The chain combines TRBV7-2 with TRBJ1-1, with a tentative D call TRBD1 (5 bases). The germline CDR1 and CDR2 sequences are SGHTA and FQGNSA. This CDR3 contains 16 residues. V lost 4 bases to trimming and J lost 1 base, with 16 bases between them. CDR3 amino acids: CASSWVTGTQNTEAFF. The CDR3 nucleotides are TGTGCCAGCAGCTGGGTCACCGGGACCCAGAACACTGAAGCTTTCTTT.

V is TRBV3-1 (or the pseudogene TRBV3-2) and J is TRBJ2-3; TRBD1 matches 7 bases. Unmatched junction bases numbered 12, after V lost 4 bases and J lost 2 bases. The germline gives CDR1 LGHDT, CDR2 YNNKEL (reference sequence). The CDR3 consists of 17 residues. The chain's CDR3 is CASSRSQGVGSTDTQYF. The CDR3 DNA reads TGTGCCAGCAGCCGATCCCAGGGGGTTGGGTCCACAGATACGCAGTATTTT.